A single sample is the source of the 14 T cell receptor beta chains below, sequenced in a study of shared clonotypes between healthy human individuals. The method was immunoSEQ multiplex PCR; TCRdb's version includes in-frame clones alone and lacks a portion of them. Among some 2.1 million clones listed, roughly 94% were seen once. The sequenced sample was naive CD4+ T cells sorted from blood. As to subset: CD45RA+ positively selected. Receptor source: a man between 18 and 35 years old in good health.

The chain is built from TRBV7-9 and TRBJ2-7, with 9 bases lining up with TRBD1. The CDR3 totals 14 residues. V trimming: 5 bases; J trimming: 6 bases; junction bases outside the gene matches: 8. Germline V gives CDR1 SEHNR, CDR2 FQNEAQ (reference sequence). The CDR3 bases are TGTGCCAGCAGCAACGAAGGGACAGGGATCGAGCAGTACTTC. Protein product: CASSNEGTGIEQYF.

The chain is built from TRBV29-1 and TRBJ2-1, with a weak D call TRBD2 (6 bases). Germline V gives CDR1 SQVTM, CDR2 ANQGSEA. The CDR3 length is 14 residues. CDR3 sequence: CVVGSHGGTNEQFF. CDR3 nucleotide sequence: TGCGTTGTGGGGAGCCATGGGGGGACGAACGAGCAGTTCTTC.

Remarks on this clone: Other DNA sequences in the same sample also yield this CDR3. The V call is TRBV18, the J call TRBJ2-7; the D gene is possibly TRBD1 (6 bases). There are 15 residues in the CDR3. Germline V gene data show CDR1 as KGHSH and CDR2 as LQKENI. V lost 1 base to trimming and J lost 0 bases, with 10 bases between them. The CDR3 spells CASSPQQGSSYEQYF. DNA for the CDR3: TGTGCCAGCTCACCACAACAGGGTAGCTCCTACGAGCAGTACTTC.

V usage is TRBV11-2 and J usage is TRBJ1-3; D gene ambiguous. Germline values: CDR1 SGHAT, CDR2 FQNNGV. V was shortened by 4 bases and J by 0 bases, with 19 bases between the two germline ends. CDR3 length: 18 residues. The CDR3 region has the DNA TGTGCCAGCAGCTCCCTAGCCGGCCGGACGAGCTCTGGAAACACCATATATTTT. Protein product: CASSSLAGRTSSGNTIYF.

The chain links TRBV11-2 to TRBJ2-1; possibly TRBD1 for D (6 bases). Germline CDR1 reads SGHAT; CDR2 reads FQNNGV. The CDR3 sequence is 13 residues long. Trimming removed 5 bases from V and 9 bases from J, with 14 bases in between. CDR3 DNA sequence: TGTGCCAGCAGCGAAACCGGGACATCTGAGCAGTTCTTC. Its translation: CASSETGTSEQFF.

The chain links TRBV6-5 to TRBJ2-7, with TRBD1 matching over 8 bases. V lost 6 bases to trimming and J lost 3 bases; unmatched junction nucleotides: 10. The CDR3 is 15 amino acids. Germline V gene data show CDR1 as MNHEY and CDR2 as SVGAGI. This CDR3 is CASSLDRGVVYEQYF. CDR3 nucleotides: TGTGCCAGCAGCCTAGACAGGGGCGTAGTCTACGAGCAGTACTTC.

The rearrangement uses TRBV5-1 and TRBJ2-3; 12 bases align to TRBD2. The germline CDR1 and CDR2 sequences are SGHRS and YFSETQ. The CDR3 consists of 16 residues. Trimming took 4 bases from V and 4 from J; bases not matched to a gene: 7. CDR3 amino acids: CASSLRTSGNADTQYF. CDR3 in DNA: TGCGCCAGCAGCCTAAGGACTAGCGGGAACGCAGATACGCAGTATTTT.

This rearrangement joins TRBV2 to TRBJ1-6; D not certain. CDR1 SNHLY and CDR2 FYNNEI come from the germline V gene. The length of the CDR3 is 16 residues. V lost 6 bases to trimming and J lost 7 bases, with 19 bases between them. The CDR3 loop is CASRARARRTNSPLHF. The DNA for the CDR3 is TGTGCCAGCAGGGCTAGGGCCCGTCGAACCAATTCACCCCTCCACTTT.

About this clone: The same CDR3 can be traced to other DNA sequences in this sample. V usage is TRBV5-1 and J usage is TRBJ2-1, with D perhaps matching TRBD1 or TRBD2 (5 bases each). Trimming left V 2 bases short and J 0 bases short, with 9 bases between. The germline gives CDR1 SGHRS, CDR2 YFSETQ. The CDR3 covers 15 residues. The CDR3 DNA reads TGCGCCAGCAGCTTATGGGGGAGCTCCTACAATGAGCAGTTCTTC. Translation gives CASSLWGSSYNEQFF.

This CDR3 is CASSLALAGGQYF. The CDR3 nucleotides are TGTGCCAGCAGCTTGGCATTAGCGGGAGGTCAGTACTTC. J is TRBJ2-7 and V is TRBV5-5; 10 bases are shared with TRBD2. The CDR3 is 13 residues long. The junction had 4 bases not matched to a gene; V was cut back by 0 bases and J by 10 bases. Germline assignment: CDR1 SGHKS and CDR2 YYEKEE (reference sequence).

This chain links TRBV6-1 with TRBJ2-3; 7 bases line up with TRBD1. This CDR3 region has 15 residues. From germline, CDR1 is MNHNS and CDR2 SASEGT. The J segment lost 1 base and the V segment lost 4 bases, leaving 5 bases of the junction unmatched. The CDR3 DNA reads TGTGCCAGCAGTGTTGGGACAGCACGCACAGATACGCAGTATTTT. Amino acids: CASSVGTARTDTQYF.

The genes are TRBV6-5 and TRBJ2-7, with D hard to call. The CDR3 length is 15 residues. From germline, CDR1 is MNHEY and CDR2 SVGAGI. V lost 7 bases to trimming and J lost 0 bases, with 16 bases between them. The CDR3 DNA follows: TGTGCCAGCACCTCCCGGACGATAAGCTCCTACGAGCAGTACTTC. Its protein product is CASTSRTISSYEQYF.

On this clone: Additional DNA sequences in this sample encode the identical CDR3. This chain joins TRBV5-1 and TRBJ2-1; possibly TRBD2 for D (5 bases). This CDR3 contains 16 residues. V lost 0 bases to trimming and J lost 1 base, with 11 bases between them. Per the germline V gene, CDR1 is SGHRS and CDR2 is YFSETQ. The CDR3 DNA is TGCGCCAGCAGCTTGGGTGGGTCGGGATCCTACAATGAGCAGTTCTTC. Encoded protein: CASSLGGSGSYNEQFF.

The chain recombines TRBV11-3 with TRBJ1-1; possibly TRBD1 for D (5 bases). Germline CDR1 reads SGHNT; CDR2 reads YENEEA. V gave up 5 bases and J gave up 1 base, with 8 bases separating them. The CDR3 runs 13 residues. The CDR3 here is CASSKQENTEAFF. CDR3 in DNA: TGTGCCAGCAGCAAACAGGAGAACACTGAAGCTTTCTTT.